This paragraph covers one T cell receptor (beta chain) sequence. This sample was taken from a study of blood T cell repertoires in COVID-19. Study at large: Spain, Italy and the United States supplied samples that represented acute and convalescent COVID-19. T cells, B-cell-depleted T cells, or PBMCs supplied cDNA or gDNA.

Per the study methods: Scientists estimated how many nucleated cells there were by amplifying reference gene primers. Assay: immunoSEQ multiplex PCR; the TCRdb copy retains only in-frame clones and omits some. The V and J calls and clone size come from that table; D and trimming were worked out from the DNA. The sample consists of about 250,000 clones, 87% of them appearing once. The germline gives CDR1 MNHEY, CDR2 SVGAGI. V dropped 8 bases and J dropped 5 bases, with 15 bases sitting between them. The CDR3 has 13 residues. Input material: peripheral blood. The sequence was obtained from a young man with active or convalescent COVID-19. This chain connects TRBV6-5 to TRBJ2-5; possibly TRBD2 for D (6 bases). The CDR3 nucleotides are TGTGCCAGCCGGGCCCCGGGGGTGGAGACCCAGTACTTC. Residues: CASRAPGVETQYF.